Shown below are 12 T cell receptor beta chains from a single sample sequenced in a study of regulatory T cells in long-lasting Graves disease. Library construction for TCR beta used iRepertoire HTBI primers and Arm-PCR of CDR3 regions. TCRdb reprocessed the multiplex PCR reads with MiXCR, giving one entry per CDR3 protein. Of about 610,000 distinct CDR3 sequences in the sample, around 16% were seen once. Indicated time point: newly diagnosed GD, antithyroid drugs for less than 3 months. Researchers made the TCR library from RNA that was extracted from PBMCs. The data were also submitted as part of a second study, on T cells in Graves' hyperthyroidism and ophthalmopathy.

The sample in question was peripheral blood mononuclear cells (PBMCs), obtained at new diagnosis, from a patient treated with antithyroid drugs. These receptors all stem from a man aged 18-30 years with Graves disease.

As to this clonotype: An end of the junction differs from the germline gene, which may be a read error. V gene TRBV5-1 combines with J gene TRBJ2-7; 10 nucleotides align to TRBD2. CDR3 size: 19 residues. The germline V gene has CDR1 SGHRS and CDR2 YFSETQ. The CDR3 protein is CAGSYASGRAPTSSYEQYF. The CDR3 DNA sequence: TGCGCCGGCAGCTACGCAAGCGGGAGGGCCCCGACGAGCTCCTACGAGCAGTACTTC. Supplemented by reference TRBV5-1 and TRBJ2-7, the full variable domain reads KAGVTQTPRYLIKTRGQQVTLSCSPISGHRSVSWYQQTPGQGLQFLFEYFSETQRNKGNFPGRFSGRQFSNSRSEMNVSTLELGDSALYLCAGSYASGRAPTSSYEQYFGPGTRLTVT.

This clonotype was seen repeatedly, ten times or more. The V gene is TRBV28, the J gene TRBJ1-2, with no clear D. This CDR3 has 14 residues. Trimming took off 5 bases at V and 3 bases at J, with 13 bases between the two ends. Germline loops: CDR1 MDHEN, CDR2 SYDVKM. The DNA for the CDR3 is TGTGCCAGCAGTCCCGGACGGTCTGACTATGGCTACACCTTC. It encodes CASSPGRSDYGYTF.

The genes are TRBV5-4 and TRBJ2-2; TRBD2 is a possible D gene (6 bases). This CDR3 region has 16 residues. With 1 base removed from V and 2 bases from J, the gap between germline ends came to 12 bases. Looked up from germline, CDR1 is SGHNT and CDR2 is YYREEE (reference sequence). The CDR3 is CASSLRIAVNTGELFF. CDR3 nucleotides: TGTGCCAGCAGCTTGAGGATAGCGGTTAACACCGGGGAGCTGTTTTTT.

V is TRBV4-1 and J is TRBJ2-1; D is tentatively TRBD1 or TRBD2 (5 bases each). The V gene lost 1 base and the J gene lost 5 bases, with 6 bases spanning the gap. CDR3 length: 13 amino acids. Germline V gene lookup returns CDR1 MGHRA and CDR2 YSYEKL. CDR3 bases: TGCGCCAGCAGCCAAGTGGGACACAATGAGCAGTTCTTC. Translation: CASSQVGHNEQFF.

Concerning this clonotype itself: One base away lies a much larger clone, so this may be a sequencing read error. The rearrangement joins TRBV19 to TRBJ2-5, with 9 bases aligning to TRBD2. J gave up 5 bases and V 1 base, and 5 bases lay outside the gene matches. The length of the CDR3 is 15 residues. Germline CDR1 and CDR2: LNHDA and SQIVND (reference sequence). The CDR3 protein is CASSIGTSAQETQYF. DNA for the CDR3: TGTGCCAGTAGTATAGGGACTAGCGCGCAGGAGACCCAGTACTTC.

This clonotype was seen a handful of times. J is TRBJ2-3 and V is TRBV20-1; 8 bases align to TRBD1. CDR1 and CDR2 from the germline V gene are DFQATT and SNEGSKA (reference sequence). The trim removed 5 bases at V and 1 base at J, leaving 5 bases unmatched. The CDR3 contains 14 residues. The CDR3 bases are TGCAGTGCTCCAGGGGGCTGGGGCACAGATACGCAGTATTTT. Protein sequence: CSAPGGWGTDTQYF.

This clonotype was counted many times. The chain is built from TRBV30 and TRBJ2-2; 11 bases are a match to TRBD1. This CDR3 is built from 16 residues. J was trimmed by 4 bases and V by 5 bases; bases with no gene match: 9. The germline V gene has CDR1 GTSNPN and CDR2 SVGIG (reference sequence). The CDR3 DNA follows: TGTGCCTGGTCCCTCCGGGACAGGGGGTTCACCGGGGAGCTGTTTTTT. This codes for CAWSLRDRGFTGELFF.

This clonotype occurred many times. The chain has TRBV18 and TRBJ2-7; 8 bases map to TRBD2. Losses at the gene ends were 0 bases for V and 4 bases for J; bases not matched to a gene: 5. The CDR3 has 15 residues. Germline V gene sequence: CDR1 KGHSH, CDR2 LQKENI. CDR3 region: CASSPPGLGRYEQYF. The CDR3 DNA is TGTGCCAGCTCACCACCGGGACTAGGCAGGTACGAGCAGTACTTC.

This clonotype was picked up a small number of times. Relative to the germline gene, one junction end is altered; a read error may explain this. The chain uses TRBV19 and TRBJ2-7; TRBD1 is a possible D gene (5 bases). The CDR3 is made up of 16 amino acids. CDR1 LNHDA and CDR2 SQIVND come from the germline V gene (reference sequence). The CDR3, as DNA: TGTGCCAGTAGCATAGGGGAATTAAGCCCAGACTACGAGCAGTACTTC. It translates to CASSIGELSPDYEQYF.

With respect to this clonotype: Since no conserved phenylalanine or tryptophan closes the CDR3, a read error is the likely cause. No DNA is shown, since the ends of the CDR3 on it are uncertain; the CDR3 is the one TCRdb lists. This rearrangement joins TRBV11-2 to TRBJ2-1; the D segment call TRBD2 is taken from the table without a DNA check. Germline lookup yields CDR1 SGHAT and CDR2 FQNNGV. The CDR3 length is 17 residues, termini included. The CDR3 region is CASSSQGASAFTDTQYL.

The chain employs TRBV18 and TRBJ2-1; 15 nucleotides align to TRBD2. The CDR3 runs 16 residues. Unmatched junction bases numbered 6, after V lost 8 bases and J lost 4 bases. Germline loops: CDR1 KGHSH, CDR2 LQKENI. CDR3 sequence (DNA): TGTGCCAGCGGGGGACTAGCGGGAGGATCGTACAATGAGCAGTTCTTC. The encoded protein is CASGGLAGGSYNEQFF.

The chain couples TRBV27 to TRBJ2-1, with 11 nucleotides matching TRBD2. Germline V gene lookup returns CDR1 MNHEY and CDR2 SMNVEV (reference sequence). CDR3 size: 17 residues. Germline trimming cut 7 bases from V and 3 bases from J; bases unmatched to any gene: 11. In DNA, the CDR3 is TGTGCCAGCACCCAAGACCCCCTAGCGGGAGGCTACAATGAGCAGTTCTTC. It specifies CASTQDPLAGGYNEQFF.